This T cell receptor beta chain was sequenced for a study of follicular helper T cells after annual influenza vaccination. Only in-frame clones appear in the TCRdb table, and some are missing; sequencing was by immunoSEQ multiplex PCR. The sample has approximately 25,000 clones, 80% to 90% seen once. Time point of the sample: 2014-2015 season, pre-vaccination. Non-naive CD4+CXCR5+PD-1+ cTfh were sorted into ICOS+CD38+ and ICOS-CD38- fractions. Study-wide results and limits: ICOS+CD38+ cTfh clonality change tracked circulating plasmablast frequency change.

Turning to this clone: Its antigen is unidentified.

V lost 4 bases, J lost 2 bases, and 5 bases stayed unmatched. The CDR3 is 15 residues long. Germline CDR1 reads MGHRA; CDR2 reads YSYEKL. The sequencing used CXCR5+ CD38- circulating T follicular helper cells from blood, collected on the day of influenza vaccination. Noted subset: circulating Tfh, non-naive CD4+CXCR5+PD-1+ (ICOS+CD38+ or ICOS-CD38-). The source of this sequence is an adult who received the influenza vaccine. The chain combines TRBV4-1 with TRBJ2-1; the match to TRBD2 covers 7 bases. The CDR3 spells CASSRGEGPYNEQFF. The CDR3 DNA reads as TGCGCCAGCAGCCGGGGGGAGGGGCCCTACAATGAGCAGTTCTTC.